These T cell receptor beta chains were read from a single sample in a study of blood T cell repertoires in COVID-19. TCRdb keeps only in-frame clones here, not all; method: immunoSEQ multiplex PCR. The sample contains 270,000 or so clones, more than 75% of which appear only once. The sample was PBMCs or T cells enriched from blood (not recorded which). The source is a woman aged 40 to 50 with acute COVID-19. Both conserved end residues are part of each CDR3. A D gene is named only where the DNA matches it firmly. A clone size is listed for some rows: how often the clone was seen (once, few, many), or a class if it is expanded.

D gene	clone size	CDR3 length	J gene	V gene	CDR3 protein	CDR3 DNA
TRBD2	-	16	TRBJ2-3	TRBV7-3	CASSLSAGGPGDTQYF	TGTGCCAGCAGCTTATCTGCGGGGGGGCCCGGAGATACGCAGTATTTT
-	-	14	TRBJ2-3	TRBV29-1	CSVIPQGGTDTQYF	TGCAGCGTCATCCCCCAGGGTGGGACAGATACGCAGTATTTT
TRBD1	-	15	TRBJ1-6	TRBV5-5	CASSYRDRGNSPLHF	TGTGCCAGCAGCTATCGGGACAGGGGCAATTCACCCCTCCACTTT
TRBD2	-	16	TRBJ2-7	TRBV24-1	CATSDGGLAGGSEQYF	TGTGCCACCAGTGATGGTGGACTAGCGGGTGGGTCCGAGCAGTACTTC
-	-	12	TRBJ1-2	TRBV24-1	CATSDPHLGYTF	TGTGCCACCAGTGATCCCCACTTGGGCTACACCTTC
-	-	13	TRBJ2-7	TRBV12-3/TRBV12-4	CASSSGGTYEQYF	TGTGCCAGCAGTTCTGGCGGAACCTACGAGCAGTACTTC
-	once	13	TRBJ1-2	TRBV6-5	CASRTGQSYGYTF	TGTGCCAGCAGGACGGGACAAAGCTATGGCTACACCTTC
-	-	13	TRBJ1-5	TRBV6-6	CASSGGRYQPQHF	TGTGCCAGCAGTGGAGGCAGATATCAGCCCCAGCATTTT
TRBD1	-	13	TRBJ1-1	TRBV7-3	CASSATGSAEAFF	TGTGCCAGCAGCGCGACAGGGAGCGCTGAAGCTTTCTTT
-	once	14	TRBJ2-3	TRBV7-9	CASRAGGRTDTQYF	TGTGCCAGCAGGGCCGGCGGCCGCACAGATACGCAGTATTTT
TRBD2	-	17	TRBJ2-3	TRBV9	CASSVSGGAGDTDTQYF	TGTGCCAGCAGCGTGAGCGGGGGGGCCGGAGACACAGATACGCAGTATTTT
TRBD2	-	15	TRBJ2-3	TRBV4-1	CASSQVSRGTDTQYF	TGCGCCAGCAGCCAAGTCTCGCGGGGGACAGATACGCAGTATTTT
TRBD1	-	15	TRBJ2-2	TRBV5-5	CASSLEGQGAGELFF	TGTGCCAGCAGCTTGGAGGGACAGGGTGCCGGGGAGCTGTTTTTT
TRBD2	-	14	TRBJ2-5	TRBV11-3	CASRLAGGQETQYF	TGTGCCAGCAGACTAGCGGGAGGGCAAGAGACCCAGTACTTC
-	-	15	TRBJ2-3	TRBV5-6	CASSLRTAYTDTQYF	TGTGCCAGCAGCTTGAGGACAGCCTACACAGATACGCAGTATTTT
-	-	17	TRBJ2-1	TRBV27	CASSPYPSASSYNEQFF	TGTGCCAGCAGTCCCTATCCCAGCGCGAGCTCCTACAATGAGCAGTTCTTC
-	-	13	TRBJ1-5	TRBV7-8	CASSRGGNQPQHF	TGTGCCAGCAGCCGCGGGGGTAATCAGCCCCAGCATTTT
-	-	13	TRBJ1-1	TRBV5-5	CASSWEPYTEAFF	TGTGCCAGCAGCTGGGAGCCCTACACTGAAGCTTTCTTT
-	-	13	TRBJ2-3	TRBV3-1/TRBV3-2	CASSRTDTDTQYF	TGTGCCAGCTCCCGGACTGACACAGATACGCAGTATTTT
TRBD1	-	16	TRBJ2-7	TRBV5-4	CASSLAGTGSSYEQYF	TGTGCCAGCAGCTTGGCAGGGACAGGATCGTCCTACGAGCAGTACTTC
TRBD2	-	15	TRBJ2-3	TRBV2	CASSEGLASADTQYF	TGTGCCAGCAGTGAAGGACTAGCGAGCGCAGATACGCAGTATTTT
-	-	12	TRBJ1-6	TRBV19	CASSIANSPLHF	TGTGCCAGTAGTATAGCGAATTCACCCCTCCACTTT
TRBD2	-	16	TRBJ2-1	TRBV5-1	CASSLTSGGAGNEQFF	TGCGCCAGCAGCTTAACTAGCGGGGGGGCCGGTAATGAGCAGTTCTTC
-	-	14	TRBJ1-2	TRBV28	CASSPSPLAGGYTF	TGTGCCAGCAGTCCCTCCCCCCTGGCAGGAGGCTACACCTTC
TRBD1	-	14	TRBJ2-7	TRBV6-5	CASSSGTGSYEQYF	TGTGCCAGCAGCTCGGGGACAGGAAGCTACGAGCAGTACTTC
-	-	16	TRBJ1-2	TRBV7-9	CASSLAWQGSFYGYTF	TGTGCCAGCAGCTTAGCGTGGCAGGGTAGTTTCTATGGCTACACCTTC
-	-	17	TRBJ1-3	TRBV18	CASSPLLGAGPGNTIYF	TGTGCCAGCTCACCACTCTTAGGGGCAGGCCCTGGAAACACCATATATTTT
TRBD2	-	16	TRBJ2-1	TRBV7-6	CASSLEGLAGGPEQFF	TGTGCCAGCAGCTTAGAAGGGCTAGCGGGAGGCCCCGAGCAGTTCTTC
TRBD1	once	15	TRBJ2-7	TRBV7-2	CASSFGTGGAYEQYF	TGTGCCAGCAGCTTCGGGACAGGGGGTGCCTACGAGCAGTACTTC
TRBD1	-	15	TRBJ1-5	TRBV5-1	CASSSGQGGYQPQHF	TGCGCCAGCAGTTCAGGACAGGGGGGTTATCAGCCCCAGCATTTT
-	-	15	TRBJ1-1	TRBV6-5	CASSYSSGRNTEAFF	TGTGCCAGCAGTTACTCGTCAGGCCGGAACACTGAAGCTTTCTTT
TRBD1	once	15	TRBJ2-1	TRBV7-9	CASSSTGQGRTEQFF	TGTGCCAGCAGCTCCACGGGACAGGGGAGGACTGAGCAGTTCTTC
-	-	13	TRBJ1-1	TRBV6-5	CASSYRGNTEAFF	TGTGCCAGCAGTTACAGGGGAAACACTGAAGCTTTCTTT
-	-	13	TRBJ1-5	TRBV28	CASSFEAIQPQHF	TGTGCCAGCAGTTTTGAGGCCATTCAGCCCCAGCATTTT
-	-	16	TRBJ1-2	TRBV7-9	CASSLEVGQGTSGYTF	TGTGCCAGCAGCTTAGAAGTGGGGCAGGGGACCTCTGGCTACACCTTC
-	few	17	TRBJ2-2	TRBV5-1	CASSLGLLAANTGELFF	TGCGCCAGCAGCTTGGGTTTATTAGCGGCGAACACCGGGGAGCTGTTTTTT
-	-	13	TRBJ2-7	TRBV2	CASGGMASYEQYF	TGTGCCAGCGGGGGCATGGCGTCCTACGAGCAGTACTTC
TRBD2	-	19	TRBJ2-1	TRBV4-3	CASSAVWTSGGPSYNEQFF	TGCGCCAGCAGCGCCGTTTGGACTAGCGGGGGACCCTCCTACAATGAGCAGTTCTTC
-	-	12	TRBJ1-2	TRBV19	CASSRQLYGYTF	TGTGCCAGTAGTAGACAGCTATATGGCTACACCTTC
-	-	14	TRBJ1-6	TRBV28	CAARDAAGGSPLHF	TGTGCCGCCCGGGACGCGGCGGGAGGTTCACCCCTCCACTTT